The sequence of this T cell receptor (beta chain) was determined in a study of liver allograft versus peripheral blood T cells. Looking at the study overall: Comparative analysis was performed on T cell receptor repertoires from transplanted livers and from recipients' peripheral blood.

CDR3 length: 13 amino acids. Trimming took 0 bases from V and 4 from J, leaving 7 bases between them. Germline V gene sequence: CDR1 MNHNY, CDR2 SVGAGI (reference sequence). Sample share makes this clonotype medium-sized. TCRdb analysed the reads with MiXCR anew, one entry per CDR3 protein. The table lists roughly 4,000 distinct CDR3 sequences, about 16% of them singletons. The rearrangement joins TRBV6-6 to TRBJ2-7; no firm D call. This receptor was obtained from a human patient who had a liver transplant. Some T cells may be transferred from the graft donor. The CDR3 sequence: CASSYSSRYEQYF. The CDR3 bases are TGTGCCAGCAGTTACTCGAGCAGGTACGAGCAGTACTTC.